This T cell receptor (beta chain) was identified in a study of CD8 T cells in Susac syndrome. This clonotype was counted once. The authors reverse transcribed 0.5 to 1 ug RNA with random hexamers. TCR beta CDR3 was amplified by immunoSEQ covering 54 Vbeta and 13 Jbeta. MiXCR, run by TCRdb on the immunoSEQ multiplex PCR reads, gives a single entry per CDR3 protein. The table includes around 170,000 distinct CDR3 sequences, approximately 95% detected once. Germline lookup yields CDR1 SGHTA and CDR2 FQGNSA. This CDR3 has 15 residues. V was clipped by 1 base and J by 1 base, with 10 bases between them. This TCR derives from a human donor with Susac syndrome. The sequenced sample consisted of CD8+ T cells from PBMCs. The genes are TRBV7-2 and TRBJ1-2; no reliable D call. The CDR3 loop reads CASSLGASVNYGYTF. In DNA, the CDR3 is TGTGCCAGCAGCTTAGGGGCGAGTGTTAACTATGGCTACACCTTC.